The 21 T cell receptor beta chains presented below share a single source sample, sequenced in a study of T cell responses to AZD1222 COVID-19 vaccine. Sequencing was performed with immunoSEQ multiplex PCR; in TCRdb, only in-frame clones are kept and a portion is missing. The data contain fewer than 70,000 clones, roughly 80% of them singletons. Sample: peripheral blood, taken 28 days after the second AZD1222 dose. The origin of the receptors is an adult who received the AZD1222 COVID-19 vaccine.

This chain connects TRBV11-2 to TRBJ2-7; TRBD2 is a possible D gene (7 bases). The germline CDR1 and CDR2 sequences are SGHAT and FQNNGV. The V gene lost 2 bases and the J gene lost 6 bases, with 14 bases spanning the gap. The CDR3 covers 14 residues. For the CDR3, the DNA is TGTGCCAGCAGCTTAATAGGGGGGGCGCGCGAGCAGTACTTC. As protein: CASSLIGGAREQYF. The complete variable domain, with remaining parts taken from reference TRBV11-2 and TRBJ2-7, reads EAGVAQSPRYKIIEKRQSVAFWCNPISGHATLYWYQQILGQGPKLLIQFQNNGVVDDSQLPKDRFSAERLKGVDSTLKIQPAKLEDSAVYLCASSLIGGAREQYFGPGTRLTVT.

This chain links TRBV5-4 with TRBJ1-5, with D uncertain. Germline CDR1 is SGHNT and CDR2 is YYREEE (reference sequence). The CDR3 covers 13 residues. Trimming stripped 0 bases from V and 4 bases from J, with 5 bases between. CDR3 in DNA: TGTGCCAGCAGCTTGGGGCGAAATCAGCCCCAGCATTTT. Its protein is CASSLGRNQPQHF.

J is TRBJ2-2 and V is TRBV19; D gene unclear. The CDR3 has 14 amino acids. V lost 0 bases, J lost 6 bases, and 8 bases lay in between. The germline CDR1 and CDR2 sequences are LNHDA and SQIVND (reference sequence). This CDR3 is CASSIDPVAGELFF. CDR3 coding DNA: TGTGCCAGTAGTATAGATCCGGTGGCCGGGGAGCTGTTTTTT.

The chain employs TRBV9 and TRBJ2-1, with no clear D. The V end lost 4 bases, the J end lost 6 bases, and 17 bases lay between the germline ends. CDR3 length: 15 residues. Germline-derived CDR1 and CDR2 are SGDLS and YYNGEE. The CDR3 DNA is TGTGCCAGCAGCCAAGCACCCACCTCGGCCAATGAGCAGTTCTTC. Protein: CASSQAPTSANEQFF.

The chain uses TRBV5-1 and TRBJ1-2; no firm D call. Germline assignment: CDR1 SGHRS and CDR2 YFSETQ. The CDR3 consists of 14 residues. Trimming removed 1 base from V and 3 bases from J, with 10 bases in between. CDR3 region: CASSLPGSDYGYTF. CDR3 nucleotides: TGCGCCAGCAGCTTGCCGGGGTCGGACTATGGCTACACCTTC.

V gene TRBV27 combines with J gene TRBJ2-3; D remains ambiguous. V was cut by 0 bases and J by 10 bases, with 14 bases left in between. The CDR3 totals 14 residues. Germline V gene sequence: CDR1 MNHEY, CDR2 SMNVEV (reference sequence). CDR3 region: CASSLSLDYSAQYF. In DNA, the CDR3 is TGTGCCAGCAGTTTATCACTCGATTATTCGGCGCAGTATTTT.

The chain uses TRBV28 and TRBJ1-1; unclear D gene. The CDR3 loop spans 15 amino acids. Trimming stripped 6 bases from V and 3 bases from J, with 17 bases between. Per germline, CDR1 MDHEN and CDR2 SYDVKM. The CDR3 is CASRVRLSRDTEAFF. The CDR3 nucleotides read TGTGCCAGCAGGGTAAGATTGAGTCGGGACACTGAAGCTTTCTTT.

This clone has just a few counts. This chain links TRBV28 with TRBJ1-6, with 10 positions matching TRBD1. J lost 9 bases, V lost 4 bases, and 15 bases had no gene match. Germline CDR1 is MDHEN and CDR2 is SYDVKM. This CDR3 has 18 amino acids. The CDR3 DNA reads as TGTGCCAGCAGTTCGCCGGGACAGGGGTGGCAAGGTGGTTCACCCCTCCACTTT. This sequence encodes CASSSPGQGWQGGSPLHF.

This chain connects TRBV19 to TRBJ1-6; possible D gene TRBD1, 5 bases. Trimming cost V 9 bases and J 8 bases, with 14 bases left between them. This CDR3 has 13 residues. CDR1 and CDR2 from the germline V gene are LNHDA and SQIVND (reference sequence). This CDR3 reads CASGGMGDSPLHF. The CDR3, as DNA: TGTGCCAGCGGAGGGATGGGGGATTCACCCCTCCACTTT.

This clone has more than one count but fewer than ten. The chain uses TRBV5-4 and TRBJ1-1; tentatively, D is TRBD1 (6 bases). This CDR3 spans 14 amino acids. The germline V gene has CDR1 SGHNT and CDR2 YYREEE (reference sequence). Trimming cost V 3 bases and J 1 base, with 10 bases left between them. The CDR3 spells CASSSKQGNTEAFF. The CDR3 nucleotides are TGTGCCAGCAGCTCGAAACAGGGGAACACTGAAGCTTTCTTT.

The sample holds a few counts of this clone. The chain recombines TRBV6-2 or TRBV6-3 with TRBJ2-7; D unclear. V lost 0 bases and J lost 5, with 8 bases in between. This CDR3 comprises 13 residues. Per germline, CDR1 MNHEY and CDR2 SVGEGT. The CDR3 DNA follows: TGTGCCAGCAGTTACTCTATTCCTCACGAGCAGTACTTC. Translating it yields CASSYSIPHEQYF.

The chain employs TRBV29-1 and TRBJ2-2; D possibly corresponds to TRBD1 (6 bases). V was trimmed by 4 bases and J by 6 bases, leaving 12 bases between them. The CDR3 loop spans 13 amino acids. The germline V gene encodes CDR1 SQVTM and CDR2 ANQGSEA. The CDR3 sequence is CSVVTQGSGELFF. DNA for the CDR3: TGCAGCGTTGTCACACAGGGTTCCGGGGAGCTGTTTTTT.

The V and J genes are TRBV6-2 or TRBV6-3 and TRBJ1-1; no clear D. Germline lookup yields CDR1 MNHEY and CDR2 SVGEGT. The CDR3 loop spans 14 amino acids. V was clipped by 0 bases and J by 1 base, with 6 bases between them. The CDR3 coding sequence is TGTGCCAGCAGTTACTCGCGGGGGAACACTGAAGCTTTCTTT. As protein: CASSYSRGNTEAFF.

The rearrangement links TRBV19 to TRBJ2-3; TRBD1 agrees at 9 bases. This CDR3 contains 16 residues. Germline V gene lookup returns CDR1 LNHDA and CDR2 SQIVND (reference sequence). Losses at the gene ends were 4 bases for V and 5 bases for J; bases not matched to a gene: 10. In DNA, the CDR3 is TGTGCCAGTAGTAAGGCGGGGACAGGGCTCATAGATACGCAGTATTTT. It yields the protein CASSKAGTGLIDTQYF.

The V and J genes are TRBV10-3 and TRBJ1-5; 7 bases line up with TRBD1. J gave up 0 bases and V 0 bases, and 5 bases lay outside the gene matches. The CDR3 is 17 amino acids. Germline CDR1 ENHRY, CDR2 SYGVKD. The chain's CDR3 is CAISESTGVISNQPQHF. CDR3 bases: TGTGCCATCAGTGAGTCCACAGGGGTAATTAGCAATCAGCCCCAGCATTTT.

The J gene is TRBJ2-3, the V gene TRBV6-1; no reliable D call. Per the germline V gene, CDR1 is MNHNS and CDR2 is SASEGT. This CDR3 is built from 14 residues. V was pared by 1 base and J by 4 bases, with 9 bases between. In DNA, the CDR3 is TGTGCCAGCAGTGAAGGAAGGGATTCAGATACGCAGTATTTT. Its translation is CASSEGRDSDTQYF.

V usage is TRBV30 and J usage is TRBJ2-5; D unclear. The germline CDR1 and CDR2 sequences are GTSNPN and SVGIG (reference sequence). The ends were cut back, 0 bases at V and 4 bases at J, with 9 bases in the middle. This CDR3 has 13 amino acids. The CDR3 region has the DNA TGTGCCTGGAGTGTGGGGTTGCGAGAGACCCAGTACTTC. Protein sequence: CAWSVGLRETQYF.

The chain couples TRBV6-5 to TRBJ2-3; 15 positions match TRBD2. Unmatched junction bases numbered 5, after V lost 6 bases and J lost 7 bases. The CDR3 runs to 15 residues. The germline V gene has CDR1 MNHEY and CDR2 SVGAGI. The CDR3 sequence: CASRLGLAGGNTQYF. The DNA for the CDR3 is TGTGCCAGCAGACTCGGACTAGCGGGGGGGAATACGCAGTATTTT.

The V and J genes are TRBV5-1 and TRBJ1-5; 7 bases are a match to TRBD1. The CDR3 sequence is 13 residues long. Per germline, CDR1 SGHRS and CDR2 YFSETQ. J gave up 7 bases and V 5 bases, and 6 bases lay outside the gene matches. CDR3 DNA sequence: TGCGCCAGCAGATCTGACAGGGACCAGCCCCAGCATTTT. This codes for CASRSDRDQPQHF.

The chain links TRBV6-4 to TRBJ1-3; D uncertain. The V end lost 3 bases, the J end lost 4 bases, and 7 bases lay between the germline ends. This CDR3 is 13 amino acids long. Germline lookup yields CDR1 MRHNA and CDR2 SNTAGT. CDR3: CASSDSPGNTIYF. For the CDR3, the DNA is TGTGCCAGCAGTGATTCGCCCGGAAACACCATATATTTT.

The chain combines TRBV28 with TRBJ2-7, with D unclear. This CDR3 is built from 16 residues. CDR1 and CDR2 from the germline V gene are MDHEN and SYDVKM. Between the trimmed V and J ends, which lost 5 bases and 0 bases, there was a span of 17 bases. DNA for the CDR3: TGTGCCAGCAGTCAAGTCGCCGCTCCTAGCTCCTACGAGCAGTACTTC. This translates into CASSQVAAPSSYEQYF.